Given below is one T cell receptor beta chain in context. No antigen is known for it. Base qualities were left out, and no much larger clone turns up one base away. Each collaborating institution followed its own protocols to collect whole blood in K2EDTA tubes. For TCRbeta analysis, collaborator samples were shipped as frozen whole blood, as isolated PBMCs, or as DNA extracted from either sample type. TCRbeta CDR3 regions were amplified from genomic DNA by means of the immunoSEQ Assay, a bias-controlled multiplex PCR. As for the original processing: Within the assay, amplification of reference gene primers was used to estimate how many nucleated cells each sample contained. Sequence reads were collapsed and filtered to measure the absolute abundance of every unique TCRbeta CDR3 rearrangement. For each sample, productive Simpson clonality was calculated as the square root of Simpson's diversity index across productive rearrangements. TCRdb mirrors the immuneACCESS table, restricted to in-frame sequences. Some clones are absent from its copies; in checked studies, under half trace to an unresolved V gene, and the reason for the others is unknown. That table gives V, J and clone size, and the DNA gave D and trimming. The sample includes 60,000 to 70,000 clones, with around 92% observed a single time. The ten largest clones take up 13% of the sample.

The record originates from a study of blood T cell repertoires in COVID-19 (dated by TCRdb to the early 2020s). About the study as a whole: Collaborator samples came from the United States, Italy and Spain and covered acute and convalescent phases of COVID-19. The material from the prospective study consisted of cDNA or gDNA derived from T cells, B-cell-depleted T cells, or PBMCs. Where available, HLA class I and class II types were obtained from metadata supplied by the sample provider rather than from assay-based typing. The samples were drawn from the first 160 participants of the ongoing ImmuneRACE study and from 950 to 1,500 subjects provided by 6 global collaborators. The repertoires were made available in a free public database intended to serve as a resource for research on the immune response to SARS-CoV-2. Deeply sampled blood TCRbeta repertoires from subjects exposed to, actively infected with, or recovered from COVID-19 were included in the dataset. Sample metadata almost always included a de-identified subject ID, COVID-19 status, age in years and sex.

Inclusive of the bounding cysteine and phenylalanine, the CDR3 is 15 residues long. The retained sequence is limited to the CDR3, 45 bases, with the frame set at the first base. V was cut back by 1 base and J by 1 base, leaving a gap of 10 bases between them. Sequences SGHDN (CDR1) and FVKESK (CDR2) are obtained from the germline V gene. The paper as a whole reports these results and caveats: The quantity of clinical and demographic metadata differed by source and by participant and was supplied without curation.

The receptor's source is a human donor with active COVID-19. The donor label of this sample is uncertain. The chain joins TRBV14 to TRBJ1-1; the D gene assignment is ambiguous. The sequenced material came from peripheral blood. The CDR3 reads CASSQARTENTEAFF. In nucleotides, the sequence is TGTGCCAGCAGCCAAGCCCGTACAGAGAACACTGAAGCTTTCTTT.